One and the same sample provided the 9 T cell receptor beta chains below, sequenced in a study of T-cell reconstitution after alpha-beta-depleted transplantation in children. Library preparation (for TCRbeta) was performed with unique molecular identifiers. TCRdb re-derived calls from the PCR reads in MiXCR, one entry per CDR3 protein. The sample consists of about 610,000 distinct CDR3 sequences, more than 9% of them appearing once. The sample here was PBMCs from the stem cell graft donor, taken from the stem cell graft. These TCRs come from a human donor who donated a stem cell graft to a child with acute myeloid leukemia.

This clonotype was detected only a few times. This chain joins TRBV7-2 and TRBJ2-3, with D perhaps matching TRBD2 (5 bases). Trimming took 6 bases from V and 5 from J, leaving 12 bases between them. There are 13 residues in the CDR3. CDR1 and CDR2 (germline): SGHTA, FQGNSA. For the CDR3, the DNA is TGTGCCAGCAGTTACCTCCGGGGAGATACGCAGTATTTT. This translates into CASSYLRGDTQYF.

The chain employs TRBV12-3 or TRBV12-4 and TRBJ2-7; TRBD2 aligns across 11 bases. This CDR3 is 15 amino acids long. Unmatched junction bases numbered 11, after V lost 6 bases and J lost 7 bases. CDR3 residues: CASSSRLAGGREQYF. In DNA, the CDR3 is TGTGCCAGCAGCTCTCGATTAGCGGGAGGGCGTGAGCAGTACTTC.

The CDR3 protein is CASSHVPGQGAFEQYF. In DNA form, the CDR3 reads TGCGCCAGCAGCCATGTTCCGGGACAGGGGGCGTTCGAGCAGTACTTC. The chain has TRBV4-3 and TRBJ2-7; TRBD1 aligns across 12 bases. The CDR3 is 16 amino acids. Germline loops: CDR1 LGHNA, CDR2 YSLEER. V trimming: 3 bases; J trimming: 6 bases; junction bases outside the gene matches: 9.

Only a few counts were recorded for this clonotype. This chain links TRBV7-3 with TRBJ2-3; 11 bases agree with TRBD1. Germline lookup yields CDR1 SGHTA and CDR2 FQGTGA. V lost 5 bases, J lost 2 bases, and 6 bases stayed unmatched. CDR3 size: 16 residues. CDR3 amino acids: CASSLGTGGYTDTQYF. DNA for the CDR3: TGTGCCAGCAGCCTGGGGACAGGGGGGTACACAGATACGCAGTATTTT.

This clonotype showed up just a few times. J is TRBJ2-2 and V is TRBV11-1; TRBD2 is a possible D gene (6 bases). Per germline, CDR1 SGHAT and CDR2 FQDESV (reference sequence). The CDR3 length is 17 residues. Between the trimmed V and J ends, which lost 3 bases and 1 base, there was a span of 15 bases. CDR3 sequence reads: CASSFTAGRLNTGELFF. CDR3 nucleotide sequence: TGTGCCAGCAGCTTTACCGCGGGGAGGTTGAACACCGGGGAGCTGTTTTTT.

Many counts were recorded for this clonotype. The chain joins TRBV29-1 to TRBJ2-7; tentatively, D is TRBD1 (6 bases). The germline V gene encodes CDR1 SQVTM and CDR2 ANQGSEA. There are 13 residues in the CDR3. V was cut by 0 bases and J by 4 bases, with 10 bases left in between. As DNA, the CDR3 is TGCAGCGTTGAAGAAGGGGGTCGGTACGAGCAGTACTTC. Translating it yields CSVEEGGRYEQYF.

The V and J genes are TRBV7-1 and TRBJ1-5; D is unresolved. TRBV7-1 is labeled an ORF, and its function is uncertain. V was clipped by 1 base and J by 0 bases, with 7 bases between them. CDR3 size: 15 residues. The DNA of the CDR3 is TGTGCCAGCAGCTCAGGGATCAATAGCAATCAGCCCCAGCATTTT. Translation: CASSSGINSNQPQHF.

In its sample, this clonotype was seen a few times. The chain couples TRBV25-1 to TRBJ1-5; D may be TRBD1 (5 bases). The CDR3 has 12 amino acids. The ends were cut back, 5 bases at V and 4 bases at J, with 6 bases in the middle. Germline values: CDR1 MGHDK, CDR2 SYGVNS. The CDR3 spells CASSWGNQPQHF. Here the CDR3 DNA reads TGTGCCAGCAGTTGGGGGAATCAGCCCCAGCATTTT.

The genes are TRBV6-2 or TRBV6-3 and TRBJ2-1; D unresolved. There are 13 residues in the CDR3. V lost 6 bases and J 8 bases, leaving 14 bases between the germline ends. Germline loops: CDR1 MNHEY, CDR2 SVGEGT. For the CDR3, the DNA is TGTGCCAGCAGATTCTCTAGTTACTATGAGCAGTTCTTC. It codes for CASRFSSYYEQFF.